The present T cell receptor beta chain was sequenced within a study of shared clonotypes between healthy human individuals. Study results and limitations: The four-donor shared clonotypes exceeded non-shared clonotypes in generation probability, with non-shared ones scoring lower.

CD8 cells regarded as naive lacked CD45RO, were positively chosen for CCR7, and omitted terminally differentiated effector memory CD45RA+ cells. J lost 2 bases, V lost 4 bases, and 6 bases had no gene match. This CDR3 is 15 amino acids long. The germline V gene has CDR1 MNHNS and CDR2 SASEGT. With respect to this clone: What it recognizes is unknown.

Data came from immunoSEQ multiplex PCR; TCRdb stores just in-frame clones and leaves some out. The sample has around 700,000 clones; around 90% are singletons. The clonotype originates from a man aged 25 to 40 in good health. Sequencing input: naive CD8+ T cells sorted from blood. V is TRBV6-1 and J is TRBJ2-3; TRBD1 matches at 7 bases. Here the CDR3 reads CASSVDRVVTDTQYF. CDR3 in DNA: TGTGCCAGCAGTGTCGACAGGGTGGTCACAGATACGCAGTATTTT.